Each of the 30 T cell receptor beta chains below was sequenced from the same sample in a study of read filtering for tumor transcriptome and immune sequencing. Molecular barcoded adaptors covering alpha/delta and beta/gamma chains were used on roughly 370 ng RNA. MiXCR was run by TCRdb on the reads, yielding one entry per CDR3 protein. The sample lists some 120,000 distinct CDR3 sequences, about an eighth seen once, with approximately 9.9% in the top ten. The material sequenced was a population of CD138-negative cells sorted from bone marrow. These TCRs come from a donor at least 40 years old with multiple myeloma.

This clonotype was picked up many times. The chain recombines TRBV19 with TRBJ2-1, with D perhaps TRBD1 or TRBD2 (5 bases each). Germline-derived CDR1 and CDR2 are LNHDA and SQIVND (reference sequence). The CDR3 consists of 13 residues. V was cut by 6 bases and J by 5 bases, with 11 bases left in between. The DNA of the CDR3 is TGTGCCAGTAGAACGGGGCCCAACAATGAGCAGTTCTTC. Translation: CASRTGPNNEQFF.

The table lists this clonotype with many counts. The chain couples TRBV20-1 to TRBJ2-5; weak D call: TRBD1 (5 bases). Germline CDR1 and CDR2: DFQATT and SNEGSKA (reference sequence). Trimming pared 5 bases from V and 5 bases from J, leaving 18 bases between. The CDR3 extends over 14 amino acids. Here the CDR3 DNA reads TGCAGTGCTCCCCCTAAAGGGGTGGGGGAGACCCAGTACTTC. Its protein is CSAPPKGVGETQYF.

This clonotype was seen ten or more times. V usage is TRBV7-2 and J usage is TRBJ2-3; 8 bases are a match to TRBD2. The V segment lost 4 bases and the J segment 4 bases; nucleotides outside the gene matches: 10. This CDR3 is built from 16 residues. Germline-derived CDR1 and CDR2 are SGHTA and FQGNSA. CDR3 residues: CASSYGSGSLADTQYF. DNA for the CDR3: TGTGCCAGCAGCTATGGCAGCGGGAGCTTGGCAGATACGCAGTATTTT.

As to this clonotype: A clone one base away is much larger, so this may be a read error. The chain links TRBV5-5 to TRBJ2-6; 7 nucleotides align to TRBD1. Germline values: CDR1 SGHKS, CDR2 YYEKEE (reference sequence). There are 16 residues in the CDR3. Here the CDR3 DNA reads TGTGCCAGCAGCGGAGTCGACAGGGCTGGGGCCAACGCCCTGACTTTC. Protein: CASSGVDRAGANALTF.

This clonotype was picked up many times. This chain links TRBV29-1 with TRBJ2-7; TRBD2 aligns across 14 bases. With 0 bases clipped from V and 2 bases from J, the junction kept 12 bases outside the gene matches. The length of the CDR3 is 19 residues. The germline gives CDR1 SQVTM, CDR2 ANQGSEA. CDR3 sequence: CSVEDPTSGRGGGPYEQYF. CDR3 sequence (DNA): TGCAGCGTTGAAGATCCGACTAGCGGGAGGGGAGGGGGACCCTACGAGCAGTACTTC.

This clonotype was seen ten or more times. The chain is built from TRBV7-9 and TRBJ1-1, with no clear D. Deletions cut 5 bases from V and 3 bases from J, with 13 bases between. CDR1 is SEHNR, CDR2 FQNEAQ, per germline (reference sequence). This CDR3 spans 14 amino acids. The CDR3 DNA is TGTGCCAGCAGCCGCTTGGCAGGAGACACTGAAGCTTTCTTT. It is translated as CASSRLAGDTEAFF.

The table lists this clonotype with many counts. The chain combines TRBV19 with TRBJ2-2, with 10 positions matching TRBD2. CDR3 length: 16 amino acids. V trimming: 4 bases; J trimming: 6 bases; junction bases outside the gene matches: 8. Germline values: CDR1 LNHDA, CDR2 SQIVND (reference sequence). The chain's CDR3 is CASSRGLAGVPGELFF. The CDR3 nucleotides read TGTGCCAGTAGTAGGGGCCTAGCGGGAGTCCCCGGGGAGCTGTTTTTT.

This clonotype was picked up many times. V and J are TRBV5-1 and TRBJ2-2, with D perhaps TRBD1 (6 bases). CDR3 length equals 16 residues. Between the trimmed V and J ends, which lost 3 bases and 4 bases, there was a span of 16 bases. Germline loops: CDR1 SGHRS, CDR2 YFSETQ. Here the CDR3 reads CASSSAGQGLTGELFF. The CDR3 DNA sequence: TGCGCCAGCAGCTCGGCCGGTCAGGGGCTCACCGGGGAGCTGTTTTTT. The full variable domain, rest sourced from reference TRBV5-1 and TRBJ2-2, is KAGVTQTPRYLIKTRGQQVTLSCSPISGHRSVSWYQQTPGQGLQFLFEYFSETQRNKGNFPGRFSGRQFSNSRSEMNVSTLELGDSALYLCASSSAGQGLTGELFFGEGSRLTVL.

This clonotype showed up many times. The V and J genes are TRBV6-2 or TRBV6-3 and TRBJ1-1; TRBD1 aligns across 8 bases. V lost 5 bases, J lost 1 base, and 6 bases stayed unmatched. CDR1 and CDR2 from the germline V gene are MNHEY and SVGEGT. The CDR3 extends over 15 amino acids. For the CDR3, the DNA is TGTGCCAGCAGTGACACAGGGGGTCGGAACACTGAAGCTTTCTTT. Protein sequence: CASSDTGGRNTEAFF.

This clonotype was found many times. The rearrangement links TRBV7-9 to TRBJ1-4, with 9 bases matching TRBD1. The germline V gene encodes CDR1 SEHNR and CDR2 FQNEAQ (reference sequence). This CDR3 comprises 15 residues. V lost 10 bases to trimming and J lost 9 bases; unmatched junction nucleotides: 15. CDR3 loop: CATVPGQGGGQKLFF. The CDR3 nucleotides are TGTGCCACCGTCCCGGGACAGGGCGGTGGTCAAAAACTGTTTTTT.

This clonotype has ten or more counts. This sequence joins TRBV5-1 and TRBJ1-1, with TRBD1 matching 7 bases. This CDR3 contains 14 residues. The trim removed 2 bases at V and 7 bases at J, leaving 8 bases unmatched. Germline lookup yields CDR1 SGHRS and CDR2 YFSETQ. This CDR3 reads CASSFTGEKNEAFF. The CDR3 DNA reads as TGCGCCAGCAGCTTTACAGGGGAAAAGAATGAAGCTTTCTTT.

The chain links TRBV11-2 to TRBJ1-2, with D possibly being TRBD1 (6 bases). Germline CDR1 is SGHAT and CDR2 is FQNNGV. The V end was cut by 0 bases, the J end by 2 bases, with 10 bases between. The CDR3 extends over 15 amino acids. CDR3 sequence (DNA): TGTGCCAGCAGCTTAGATCGTACAGGGAACTATGGCTACACCTTC. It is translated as CASSLDRTGNYGYTF.

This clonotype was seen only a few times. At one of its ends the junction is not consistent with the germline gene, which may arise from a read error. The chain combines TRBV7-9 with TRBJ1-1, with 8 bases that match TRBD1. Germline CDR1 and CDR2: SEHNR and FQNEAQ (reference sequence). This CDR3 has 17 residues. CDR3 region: CASSLGRGPPKNTGAFF. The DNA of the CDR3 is TGTGCCAGCAGCTTAGGCAGGGGGCCGCCGAAGAACACTGGAGCTTTCTTT.

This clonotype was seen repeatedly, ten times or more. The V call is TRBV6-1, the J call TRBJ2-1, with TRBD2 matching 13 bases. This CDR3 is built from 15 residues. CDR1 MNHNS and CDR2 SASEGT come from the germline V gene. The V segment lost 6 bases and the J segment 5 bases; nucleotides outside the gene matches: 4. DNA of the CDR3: TGTGCCAGCAGCCCCGGGACTAGCGGGGACAATGAGCAGTTCTTC. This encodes CASSPGTSGDNEQFF.

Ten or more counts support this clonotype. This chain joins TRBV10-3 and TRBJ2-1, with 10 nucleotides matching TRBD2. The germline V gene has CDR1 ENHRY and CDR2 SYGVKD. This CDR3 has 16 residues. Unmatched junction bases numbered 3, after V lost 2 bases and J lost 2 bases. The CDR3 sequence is CAISEGLAETYNEQFF. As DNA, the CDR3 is TGTGCCATCAGTGAGGGACTAGCGGAGACCTACAATGAGCAGTTCTTC.

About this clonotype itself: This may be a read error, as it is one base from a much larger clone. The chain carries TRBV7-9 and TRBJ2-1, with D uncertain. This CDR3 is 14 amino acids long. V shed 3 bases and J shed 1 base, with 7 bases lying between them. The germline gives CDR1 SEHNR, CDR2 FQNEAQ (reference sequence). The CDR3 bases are TGTGCCAGCAGCTTTCCGGAGTCCTACAATGAGCAGTTCTTC. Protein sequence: CASSFPESYNEQFF.

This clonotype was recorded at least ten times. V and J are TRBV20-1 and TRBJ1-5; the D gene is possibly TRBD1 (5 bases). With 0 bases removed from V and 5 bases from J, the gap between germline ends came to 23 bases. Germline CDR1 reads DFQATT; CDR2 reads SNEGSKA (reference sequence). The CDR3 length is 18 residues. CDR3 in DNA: TGCAGTGCTAGAGATCCTCACGCCGGGACCGCCGCCGATCAGCCCCAGCATTTT. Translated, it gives CSARDPHAGTAADQPQHF.

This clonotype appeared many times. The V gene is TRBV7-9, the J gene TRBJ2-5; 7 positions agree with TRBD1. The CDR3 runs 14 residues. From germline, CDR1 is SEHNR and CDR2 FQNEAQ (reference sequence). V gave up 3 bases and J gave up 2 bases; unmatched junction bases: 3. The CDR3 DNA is TGTGCCAGCAGCTTCGGGACAGCTCAAGAGACCCAGTACTTC. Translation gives CASSFGTAQETQYF.

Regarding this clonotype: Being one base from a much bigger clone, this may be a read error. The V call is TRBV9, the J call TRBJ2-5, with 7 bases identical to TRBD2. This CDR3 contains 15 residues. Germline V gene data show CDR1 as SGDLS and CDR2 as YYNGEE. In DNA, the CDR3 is TGTACCAGCAGCCGCAGCGGGGTACACGAAGAGACCCAGTACTTC. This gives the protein CTSSRSGVHEETQYF.

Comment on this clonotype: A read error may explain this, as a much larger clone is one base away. In DNA, the CDR3 is TGCGCCAGCAGCTTGGCCGGGACAGAGAGCGAAAAACTGTTTTTT. As protein: CASSLAGTESEKLFF. V and J are TRBV5-1 and TRBJ1-4; 7 bases fit TRBD1. The CDR3 contains 15 residues. Germline CDR1 reads SGHRS; CDR2 reads YFSETQ. Trimming at V came to 0 bases and at J to 8 bases, leaving 7 bases not matched to a gene.

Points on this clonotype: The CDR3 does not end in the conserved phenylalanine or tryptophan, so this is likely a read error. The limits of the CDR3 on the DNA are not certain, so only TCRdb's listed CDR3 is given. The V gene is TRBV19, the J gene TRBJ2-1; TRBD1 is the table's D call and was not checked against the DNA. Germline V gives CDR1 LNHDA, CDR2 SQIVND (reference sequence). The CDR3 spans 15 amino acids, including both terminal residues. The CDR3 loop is CASKSYRGLQDEQLY.

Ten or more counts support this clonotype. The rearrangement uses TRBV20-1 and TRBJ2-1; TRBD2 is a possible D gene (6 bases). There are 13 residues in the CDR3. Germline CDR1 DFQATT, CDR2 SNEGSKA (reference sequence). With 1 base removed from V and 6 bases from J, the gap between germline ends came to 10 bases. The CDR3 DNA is TGCAGTGCTAGAGCGAGACTAGGCAATGAGCAGTTCTTC. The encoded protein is CSARARLGNEQFF.

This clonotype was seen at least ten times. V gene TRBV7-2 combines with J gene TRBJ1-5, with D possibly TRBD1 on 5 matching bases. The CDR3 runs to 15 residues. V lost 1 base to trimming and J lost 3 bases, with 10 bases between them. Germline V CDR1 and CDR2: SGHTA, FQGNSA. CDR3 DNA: TGTGCCAGCAGCTTAGGGCGACAGACCAATCAGCCCCAGCATTTT. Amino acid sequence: CASSLGRQTNQPQHF.

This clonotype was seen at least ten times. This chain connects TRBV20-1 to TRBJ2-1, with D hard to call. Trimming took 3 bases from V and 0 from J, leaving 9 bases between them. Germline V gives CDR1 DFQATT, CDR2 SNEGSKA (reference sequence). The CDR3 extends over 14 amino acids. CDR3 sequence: CSASGGSSYNEQFF. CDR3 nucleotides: TGCAGTGCTAGCGGCGGAAGCTCCTACAATGAGCAGTTCTTC.

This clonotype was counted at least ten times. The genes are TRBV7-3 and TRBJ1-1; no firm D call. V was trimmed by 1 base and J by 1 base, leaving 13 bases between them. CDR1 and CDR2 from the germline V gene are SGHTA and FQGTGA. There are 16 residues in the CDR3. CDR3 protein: CASSLKGSGPNTEAFF. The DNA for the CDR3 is TGTGCCAGCAGCTTAAAAGGGTCAGGACCGAACACTGAAGCTTTCTTT. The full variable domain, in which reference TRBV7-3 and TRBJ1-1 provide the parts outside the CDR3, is GAGVSQTPSNKVTEKGKYVELRCDPISGHTALYWYRQSLGQGPEFLIYFQGTGAADDSGLPNDRFFAVRPEGSVSTLKIQRTERGDSAVYLCASSLKGSGPNTEAFFGQGTRLTVV.

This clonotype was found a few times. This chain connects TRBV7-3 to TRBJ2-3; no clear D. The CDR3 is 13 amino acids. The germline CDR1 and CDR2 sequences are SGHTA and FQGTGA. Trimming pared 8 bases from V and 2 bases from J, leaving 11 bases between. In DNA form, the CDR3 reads TGTGCCAGCGGCCCGCTAGACACAGATACGCAGTATTTT. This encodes CASGPLDTDTQYF. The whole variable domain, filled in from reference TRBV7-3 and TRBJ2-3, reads GAGVSQTPSNKVTEKGKYVELRCDPISGHTALYWYRQSLGQGPEFLIYFQGTGAADDSGLPNDRFFAVRPEGSVSTLKIQRTERGDSAVYLCASGPLDTDTQYFGPGTRLTVL.

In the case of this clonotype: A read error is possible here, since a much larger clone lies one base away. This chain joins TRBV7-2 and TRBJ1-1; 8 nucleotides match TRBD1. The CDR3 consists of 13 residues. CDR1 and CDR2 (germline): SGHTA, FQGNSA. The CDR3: CACSVTGATEAFF. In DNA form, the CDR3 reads TGTGCCTGCAGCGTGACAGGGGCCACTGAAGCTTTCTTT.

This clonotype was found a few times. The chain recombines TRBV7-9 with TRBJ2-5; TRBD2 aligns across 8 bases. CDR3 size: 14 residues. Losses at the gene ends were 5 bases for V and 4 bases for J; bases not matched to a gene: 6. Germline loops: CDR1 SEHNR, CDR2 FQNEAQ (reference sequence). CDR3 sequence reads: CASSPGGGRETQYF. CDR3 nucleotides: TGTGCCAGCAGCCCAGGCGGGGGGAGAGAGACCCAGTACTTC.

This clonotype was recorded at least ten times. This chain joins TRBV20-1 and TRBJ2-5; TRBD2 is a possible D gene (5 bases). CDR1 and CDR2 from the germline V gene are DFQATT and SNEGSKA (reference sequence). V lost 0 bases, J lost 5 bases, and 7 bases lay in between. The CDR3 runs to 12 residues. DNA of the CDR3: TGCAGTGCTAGAGAGGGAGTTGAGACCCAGTACTTC. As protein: CSAREGVETQYF.

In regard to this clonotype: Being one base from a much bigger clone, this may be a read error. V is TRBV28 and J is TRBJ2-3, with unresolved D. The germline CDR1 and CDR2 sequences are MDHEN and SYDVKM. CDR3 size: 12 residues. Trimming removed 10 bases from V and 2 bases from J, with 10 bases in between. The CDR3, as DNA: TGTGCCACAGCATCCTACACAGATACGCAGTATTTT. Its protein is CATASYTDTQYF.